Listed below are T cell receptor beta chains from one sample, sequenced in a study of identical twins. One entry per CDR3 protein, called by TCRdb with MiXCR from the 5' RACE reads. Here the sample spans a few hundred thousand distinct CDR3 sequences, roughly 8.7% being singletons. This same sample was also taken into another study, of yellow fever vaccine responses in identical twins.

Sequenced material: CD8+ T cells sorted from blood. These receptors were collected from a woman aged 18-35 years in good health. The CDR3 runs from the conserved cysteine through the conserved F or W. The order of the fields is V gene, D gene, J gene, clone size, CDR3 protein, CDR3 DNA. A D gene is named only where the DNA matches it firmly. Clone sizes are given selectively: once, few, many, or a class where the clone is expanded.

TRBV5-1,TRBD2,TRBJ2-1,few,CASSQRLADNEQFF,TGCGCCAGCAGCCAACGACTAGCCGACAATGAGCAGTTCTTC
TRBV20-1,NA,TRBJ2-1,NA,CSALDSIAANEQFF,TGCAGTGCCCTAGACAGTATCGCGGCCAATGAGCAGTTCTTC
TRBV6-1,NA,TRBJ2-1,once,CASSELGAGGVNEQFF,TGTGCCAGCAGTGAACTAGGAGCGGGCGGAGTGAATGAGCAGTTCTTC
TRBV24-1,NA,TRBJ2-7,few,CATSDQGNEQYF,TGTGCCACCAGTGATCAGGGGAACGAGCAGTACTTC
TRBV7-9,NA,TRBJ2-2,NA,CASSTGFNTGELFF,TGTGCCAGCAGCACGGGGTTTAACACCGGGGAGCTGTTTTTT
TRBV25-1,NA,TRBJ2-3,many,CASNSGQSEGGKLGTDTQYF,TGTGCCAGCAACTCCGGACAGTCTGAGGGGGGGAAGCTAGGAACAGATACGCAGTATTTT
TRBV6-1,TRBD1,TRBJ2-1,few,CASSPDRGSWDEQFF,TGTGCCAGCAGTCCAGACAGGGGGAGTTGGGATGAGCAGTTCTTC
TRBV7-8,NA,TRBJ2-7,NA,CASSLWGQAYEQYF,TGTGCCAGCAGCTTATGGGGCCAGGCCTACGAGCAGTACTTC
TRBV11-2,NA,TRBJ2-3,NA,CASSSEEDPTDTQYF,TGTGCCAGCAGCTCAGAAGAAGACCCCACAGATACGCAGTATTTT
TRBV4-2,NA,TRBJ1-1,many,CASSQDSVGSPGTEAFF,TGTGCCAGCAGCCAAGATTCAGTGGGGTCCCCAGGTACTGAAGCTTTCTTT
TRBV29-1,TRBD1,TRBJ2-3,many,CSVEDWGQGLTDTQYF,TGCAGCGTTGAAGATTGGGGACAGGGGCTTACAGATACGCAGTATTTT
TRBV4-3,NA,TRBJ2-7,few,CASSPDSSQYEQYF,TGCGCCAGCAGCCCGGACAGCTCTCAATACGAGCAGTACTTC
TRBV27,NA,TRBJ1-5,few,CASSLNADSNQPQHF,TGTGCCAGCAGTCTGAATGCGGACAGCAATCAGCCCCAGCATTTT
TRBV4-3,NA,TRBJ2-1,many,CASSQDYGRRNEQFF,TGCGCCAGCAGCCAAGACTACGGGAGACGAAATGAGCAGTTCTTC
TRBV4-2,NA,TRBJ2-5,many,CASSQVTGQETQYF,TGTGCCAGCAGCCAAGTTACAGGGCAAGAGACCCAGTACTTC
TRBV10-3,NA,TRBJ2-1,NA,CAISARDSDNEQFF,TGTGCCATCAGTGCACGGGACTCGGACAATGAGCAGTTCTTC
TRBV7-9,NA,TRBJ1-4,few,CASSTPGEGIREKLFF,TGTGCCAGCAGCACCCCGGGAGAGGGGATCCGTGAAAAACTGTTTTTT
TRBV11-2,NA,TRBJ1-2,few,CASSYGGRDGYTF,TGTGCCAGCAGCTATGGGGGCCGAGATGGCTACACCTTC
TRBV5-4,TRBD1,TRBJ2-1,many,CASSLESWDRGNEQFF,TGTGCCAGCAGCTTGGAGTCGTGGGACAGGGGGAATGAGCAGTTCTTC
TRBV13,NA,TRBJ1-2,few,CASSSTGFFYGYTF,TGTGCCAGCAGTTCCACAGGGTTTTTCTATGGCTACACCTTC
TRBV20-1,TRBD2,TRBJ2-1,few,CSASRTSGYNEQFF,TGCAGTGCTTCCCGGACTAGCGGTTACAATGAGCAGTTCTTC
TRBV4-3,NA,TRBJ2-7,many,CASSQDVQGFAYEQYF,TGCGCCAGCAGCCAAGATGTTCAGGGCTTTGCGTACGAGCAGTACTTC
TRBV20-1,NA,TRBJ1-6,many,CSARDPGPYNSPLHF,TGCAGTGCTAGAGATCCAGGACCCTATAATTCACCCCTCCACTTT
TRBV3-1,NA,TRBJ1-6,few,CASSPTPSSYNSPLHF,TGTGCCAGCAGCCCGACCCCGAGCTCCTATAATTCACCCCTCCACTTT
TRBV19,TRBD1,TRBJ2-7,few,CASSTRGRIDEQYF,TGTGCCAGTAGTACCAGGGGGCGCATCGACGAGCAGTACTTC
TRBV7-6,NA,TRBJ2-7,NA,CASSHLDYEQYF,TGTGCCAGCAGCCACCTTGATTACGAGCAGTACTTC
TRBV7-9,NA,TRBJ2-7,many,CASSLGLDEQYF,TGTGCCAGCAGCTTAGGATTGGACGAGCAGTACTTC
TRBV3-1,NA,TRBJ2-3,few,CASSNSRVRDTQYF,TGTGCCAGCAGCAATTCGCGGGTGCGGGATACGCAGTATTTT
TRBV13,NA,TRBJ2-5,many,CASSARGVETQYF,TGTGCCAGCAGCGCCCGAGGGGTGGAGACCCAGTACTTC
TRBV9,NA,TRBJ1-2,NA,CASSRTVANNYGYTF,TGTGCCAGCAGCCGTACAGTCGCAAATAACTATGGCTACACCTTC
TRBV4-3,NA,TRBJ2-1,few,CASSQDLGPYNEQFF,TGCGCCAGCAGCCAAGATTTGGGACCCTACAATGAGCAGTTCTTC
TRBV29-1,TRBD2,TRBJ2-1,many,CSVVGSGGYNEQFF,TGCAGCGTGGTTGGTAGCGGGGGCTACAATGAGCAGTTCTTC
TRBV29-1,NA,TRBJ2-7,few,CSVGWSLYEQYF,TGCAGCGTTGGTTGGTCGCTCTACGAGCAGTACTTC
TRBV28,TRBD2,TRBJ2-3,few,CASSKLGTSGETDTQYF,TGTGCCAGCAGTAAACTCGGGACTAGCGGGGAGACAGATACGCAGTATTTT
TRBV5-1,NA,TRBJ2-3,NA,CASSLVPDFTDTQYF,TGCGCCAGCAGCTTGGTTCCGGACTTCACAGATACGCAGTATTTT
TRBV27,TRBD2,TRBJ2-1,many,CASGLTSSNEQFF,TGTGCCAGCGGATTGACTAGCAGTAATGAGCAGTTCTTC
TRBV7-9,NA,TRBJ2-7,NA,CASSLDPGGYSYEQYF,TGTGCCAGCAGCTTAGATCCCGGCGGATACTCCTACGAGCAGTACTTC
TRBV7-8,NA,TRBJ1-5,NA,CASSLGNPENQPQHF,TGTGCCAGCAGCTTAGGAAATCCAGAGAATCAGCCCCAGCATTTT
TRBV27,TRBD1,TRBJ1-5,many,CASSLTGGNQPQHF,TGTGCCAGCAGCCTCACAGGGGGCAATCAGCCCCAGCATTTT
TRBV29-1,NA,TRBJ1-2,few,CSVVGRTYGYTF,TGCAGCGTTGTCGGGAGGACCTATGGCTACACCTTC
TRBV4-3,TRBD2,TRBJ2-3,NA,CASSPRLAGGYTQYF,TGCGCCAGCAGCCCACGTTTAGCGGGGGGTTATACGCAGTATTTT
TRBV11-2,NA,TRBJ2-1,NA,CASSPGDGSYNEQFF,TGTGCCAGCAGCCCGGGAGATGGGTCCTACAATGAGCAGTTCTTC
TRBV27,NA,TRBJ2-5,few,CASSQMNQETQYF,TGTGCCAGCAGTCAGATGAACCAAGAGACCCAGTACTTC
TRBV29-1,NA,TRBJ2-7,many,CSVVASPHEQYF,TGCAGCGTTGTCGCAAGCCCCCACGAGCAGTACTTC
TRBV5-6,TRBD2,TRBJ2-7,few,CASSDGTGLAQYF,TGTGCCAGCAGCGACGGGACGGGACTAGCGCAGTACTTC
TRBV2,NA,TRBJ2-3,few,CASSEQAASTDTQYF,TGTGCCAGCAGTGAACAGGCAGCCAGCACAGATACGCAGTATTTT
TRBV15,NA,TRBJ2-7,few,CATSRDWHQEQYF,TGTGCCACCAGCAGAGATTGGCACCAGGAGCAGTACTTC
TRBV6-5,NA,TRBJ2-3,NA,CASSYDVGLGTDTQYF,TGTGCCAGCAGTTACGACGTGGGACTCGGCACAGATACGCAGTATTTT
TRBV12-3/TRBV12-4,TRBD2,TRBJ2-3,many,CASTPLAGVADTQYF,TGTGCCAGCACCCCACTAGCGGGAGTAGCAGATACGCAGTATTTT
TRBV4-3,NA,TRBJ2-3,many,CASSQDLERAVADTQYF,TGCGCCAGCAGCCAAGATTTAGAGCGGGCGGTTGCGGATACGCAGTATTTT
TRBV6-5,NA,TRBJ2-5,few,CASSYSKQALVQETQYF,TGTGCCAGCAGTTACTCGAAGCAGGCGTTGGTCCAAGAGACCCAGTACTTC
TRBV27,TRBD1,TRBJ2-2,many,CASSPGTANSWGTGELFF,TGTGCCAGCAGCCCCGGGACAGCCAACTCCTGGGGCACCGGGGAGCTGTTTTTT
TRBV6-1,TRBD1,TRBJ2-7,NA,CASSGTGERDEQYF,TGTGCCAGCAGTGGGACAGGGGAGCGAGACGAGCAGTACTTC
TRBV4-1,TRBD1,TRBJ2-7,few,CASSYRTPGQGADEQYF,TGCGCCAGCAGCTACCGTACACCGGGACAGGGTGCAGACGAGCAGTACTTC
TRBV10-3,NA,TRBJ2-7,many,CAISETPWGSYEQYF,TGTGCCATCAGTGAGACCCCTTGGGGATCCTACGAGCAGTACTTC
TRBV7-9,TRBD1,TRBJ2-7,many,CASSNGQVSYEQYF,TGTGCCAGCAGCAATGGACAGGTCTCCTACGAGCAGTACTTC
TRBV12-3/TRBV12-4,NA,TRBJ2-3,NA,CASSFVKTDTQYF,TGTGCCAGCAGTTTTGTCAAGACAGATACGCAGTATTTT
TRBV27,NA,TRBJ2-7,many,CASSLVPGPHREQYF,TGTGCCAGCAGTTTGGTCCCCGGTCCTCATAGGGAGCAGTACTTC
TRBV9,TRBD2,TRBJ2-5,NA,CASSVSSGGAETQYF,TGTGCCAGCAGCGTATCCAGCGGGGGGGCAGAGACCCAGTACTTC